This TCR beta chain originates from a study of cytomegalovirus exposure and HLA in healthy donors. Germline lookup yields CDR1 SGHTA and CDR2 FQGTGA. This CDR3 spans 13 amino acids. J was trimmed by 14 bases and V by 5 bases; bases with no gene match: 8. The PCR contained 60 Vbeta and 13 Jbeta primers. Sequenced by immunoSEQ multiplex PCR; TCRdb stores in-frame clones only, minus some. This table holds approximately 77,000 clones, approximately 70% found once. This clonotype was sampled from a man aged 55 to 69 in good health and CMV-seropositive. The chain combines TRBV7-3 with TRBJ2-2, with TRBD1 matching over 10 bases. Specimen: PBMCs. DNA of the CDR3: TGTGCCAGCAGCCTTACCGGGACAGGGGTTCTGTTTTTT. The encoded protein is CASSLTGTGVLFF. Filled out from reference TRBV7-3 and TRBJ2-2, the complete variable domain reads GAGVSQTPSNKVTEKGKYVELRCDPISGHTALYWYRQSLGQGPEFLIYFQGTGAADDSGLPNDRFFAVRPEGSVSTLKIQRTERGDSAVYLCASSLTGTGVLFFGEGSRLTVL.